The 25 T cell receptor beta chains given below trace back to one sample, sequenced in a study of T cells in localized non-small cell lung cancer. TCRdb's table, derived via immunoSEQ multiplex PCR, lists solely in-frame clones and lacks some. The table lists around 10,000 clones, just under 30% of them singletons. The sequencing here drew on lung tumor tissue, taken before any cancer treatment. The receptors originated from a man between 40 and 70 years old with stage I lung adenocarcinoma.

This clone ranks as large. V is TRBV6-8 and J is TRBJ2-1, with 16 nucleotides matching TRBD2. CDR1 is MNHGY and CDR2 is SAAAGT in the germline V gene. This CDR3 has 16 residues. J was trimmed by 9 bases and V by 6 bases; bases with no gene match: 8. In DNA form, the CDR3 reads TGTGCCAGCAGACCCGGGACTAGCGGGGGGGCAAGTGAGCAGTTCTTC. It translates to CASRPGTSGGASEQFF.

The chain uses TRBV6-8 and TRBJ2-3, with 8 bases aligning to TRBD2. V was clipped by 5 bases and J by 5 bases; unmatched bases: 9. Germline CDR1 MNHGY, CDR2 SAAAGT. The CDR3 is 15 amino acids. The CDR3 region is CASSLGRGPKDTQYF. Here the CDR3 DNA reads TGTGCCAGCAGTCTCGGGAGGGGTCCTAAAGATACGCAGTATTTT.

The CDR3 sequence is CASSEKEVDYGYTF. In nucleotides, the CDR3 is TGTGCCAGCAGCGAAAAGGAGGTGGACTATGGCTACACCTTC. The gene calls are TRBV9 and TRBJ1-2; D is unresolved. In germline, CDR1 is SGDLS, CDR2 YYNGEE. The ends were cut back, 3 bases at V and 3 bases at J, with 12 bases in the middle. The CDR3 length is 14 residues.

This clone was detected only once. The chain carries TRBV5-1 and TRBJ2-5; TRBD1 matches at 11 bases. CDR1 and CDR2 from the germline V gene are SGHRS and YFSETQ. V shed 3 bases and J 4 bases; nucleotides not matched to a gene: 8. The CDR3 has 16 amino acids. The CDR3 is CASSWWTGGAGETQYF. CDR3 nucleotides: TGCGCCAGCAGCTGGTGGACAGGGGGCGCGGGAGAGACCCAGTACTTC.

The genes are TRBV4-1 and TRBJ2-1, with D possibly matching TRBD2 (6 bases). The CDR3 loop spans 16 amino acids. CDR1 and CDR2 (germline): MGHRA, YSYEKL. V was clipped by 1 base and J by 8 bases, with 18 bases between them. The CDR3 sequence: CASSQGIVGGNHEQFF. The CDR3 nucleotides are TGCGCCAGCAGCCAAGGAATAGTGGGGGGAAACCATGAGCAGTTCTTC.

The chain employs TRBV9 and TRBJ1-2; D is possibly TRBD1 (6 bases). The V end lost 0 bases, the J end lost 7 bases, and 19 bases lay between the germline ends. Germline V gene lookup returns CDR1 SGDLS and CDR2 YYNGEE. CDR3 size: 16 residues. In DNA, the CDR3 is TGTGCCAGCAGCGTAGCCGGACAGACTAGTTTAGGTGGCTACACCTTC. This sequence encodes CASSVAGQTSLGGYTF. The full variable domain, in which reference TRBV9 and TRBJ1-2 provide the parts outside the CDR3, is DSGVTQTPKHLITATGQRVTLRCSPRSGDLSVYWYQQSLDQGLQFLIQYYNGEERAKGNILERFSAQQFPDLHSELNLSSLELGDSALYFCASSVAGQTSLGGYTFGSGTRLTVV.

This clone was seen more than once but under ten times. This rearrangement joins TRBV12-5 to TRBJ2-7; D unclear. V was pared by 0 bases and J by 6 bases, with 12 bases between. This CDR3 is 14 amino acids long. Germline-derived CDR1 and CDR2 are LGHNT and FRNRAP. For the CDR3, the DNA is TGTGCTAGTGGTTTGGTCTCCCCCCCCACCGAGCAGTACTTC. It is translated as CASGLVSPPTEQYF.

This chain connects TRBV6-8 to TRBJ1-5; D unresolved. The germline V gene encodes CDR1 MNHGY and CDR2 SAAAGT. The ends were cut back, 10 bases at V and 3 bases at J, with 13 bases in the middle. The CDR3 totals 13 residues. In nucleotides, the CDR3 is TGTGCCATCACGGTTAGCCTCAATCAGCCCCAGCATTTT. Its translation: CAITVSLNQPQHF.

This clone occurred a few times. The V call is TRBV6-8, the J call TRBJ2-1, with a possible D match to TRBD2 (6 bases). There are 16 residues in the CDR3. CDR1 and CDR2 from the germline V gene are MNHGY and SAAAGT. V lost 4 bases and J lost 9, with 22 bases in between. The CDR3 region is CASSLSGVTGPGEQFF. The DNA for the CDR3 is TGTGCCAGCAGTTTATCGGGGGTCACCGGGCCCGGTGAGCAGTTCTTC.

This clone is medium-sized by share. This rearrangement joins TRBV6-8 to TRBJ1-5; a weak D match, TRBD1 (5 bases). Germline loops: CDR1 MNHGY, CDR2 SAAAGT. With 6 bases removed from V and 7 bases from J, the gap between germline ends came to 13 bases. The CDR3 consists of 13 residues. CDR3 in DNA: TGTGCCAGCAGAGAGAGAGGGGAGCAGCCCCAGCATTTT. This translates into CASRERGEQPQHF.

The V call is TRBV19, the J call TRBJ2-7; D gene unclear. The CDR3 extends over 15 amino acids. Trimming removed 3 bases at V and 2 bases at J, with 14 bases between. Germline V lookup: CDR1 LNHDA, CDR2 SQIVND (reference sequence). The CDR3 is CASSIGVPTTYEQYF. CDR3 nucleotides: TGTGCCAGTAGTATTGGGGTGCCAACCACCTACGAGCAGTACTTC.

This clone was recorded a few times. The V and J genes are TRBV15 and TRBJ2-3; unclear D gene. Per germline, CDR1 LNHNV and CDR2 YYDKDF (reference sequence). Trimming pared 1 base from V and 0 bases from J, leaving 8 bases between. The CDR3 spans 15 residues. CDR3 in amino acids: CATSRGRSSTDTQYF. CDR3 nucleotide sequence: TGTGCCACCAGCAGAGGGCGCAGTAGCACAGATACGCAGTATTTT. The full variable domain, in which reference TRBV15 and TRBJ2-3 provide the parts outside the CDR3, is DAMVIQNPRYQVTQFGKPVTLSCSQTLNHNVMYWYQQKSSQAPKLLFHYYDKDFNNEADTPDNFQSRRPNTSFCFLDIRSPGLGDTAMYLCATSRGRSSTDTQYFGPGTRLTVL.

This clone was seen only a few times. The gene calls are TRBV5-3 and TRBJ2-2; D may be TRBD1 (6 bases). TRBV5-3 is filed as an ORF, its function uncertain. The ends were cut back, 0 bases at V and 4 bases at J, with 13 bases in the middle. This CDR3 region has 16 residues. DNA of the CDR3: TGTGCCAGAAGCTTGGGCGCAGGGGAACTCACCGGGGAGCTGTTTTTT. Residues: CARSLGAGELTGELFF.

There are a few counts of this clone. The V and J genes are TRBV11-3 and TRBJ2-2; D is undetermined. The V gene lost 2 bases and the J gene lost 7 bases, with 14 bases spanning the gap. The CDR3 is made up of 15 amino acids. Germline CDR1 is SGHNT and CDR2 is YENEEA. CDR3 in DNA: TGTGCCAGCAGCTTAAGCACAGCCACGGTCGGGGAGCTGTTTTTT. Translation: CASSLSTATVGELFF.

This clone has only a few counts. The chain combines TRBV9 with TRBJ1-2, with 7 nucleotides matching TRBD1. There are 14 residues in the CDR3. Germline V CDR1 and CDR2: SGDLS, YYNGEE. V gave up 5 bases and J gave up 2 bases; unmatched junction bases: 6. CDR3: CASSPDRQNYGYTF. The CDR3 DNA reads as TGTGCCAGCAGTCCGGACAGGCAGAACTATGGCTACACCTTC. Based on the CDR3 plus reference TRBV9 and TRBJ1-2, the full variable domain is DSGVTQTPKHLITATGQRVTLRCSPRSGDLSVYWYQQSLDQGLQFLIQYYNGEERAKGNILERFSAQQFPDLHSELNLSSLELGDSALYFCASSPDRQNYGYTFGSGTRLTVV.

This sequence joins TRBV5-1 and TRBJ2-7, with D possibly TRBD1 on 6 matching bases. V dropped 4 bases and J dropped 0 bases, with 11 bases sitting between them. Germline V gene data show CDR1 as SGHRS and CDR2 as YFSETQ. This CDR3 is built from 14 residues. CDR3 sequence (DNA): TGCGCCAGCAGCATAGGACAGAGCTCCTACGAGCAGTACTTC. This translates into CASSIGQSSYEQYF.

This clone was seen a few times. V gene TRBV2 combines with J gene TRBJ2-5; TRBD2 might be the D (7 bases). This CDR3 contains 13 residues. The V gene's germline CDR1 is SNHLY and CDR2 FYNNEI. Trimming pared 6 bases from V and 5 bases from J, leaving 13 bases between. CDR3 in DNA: TGTGCCAGCAGCTGGGGAGGGGGGGAGACCCAGTACTTC. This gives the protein CASSWGGGETQYF.

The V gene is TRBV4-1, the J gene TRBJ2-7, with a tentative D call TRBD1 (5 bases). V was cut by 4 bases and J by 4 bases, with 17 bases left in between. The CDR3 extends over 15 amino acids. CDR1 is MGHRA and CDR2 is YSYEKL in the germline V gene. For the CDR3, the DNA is TGCGCCAGCAGCCTCGAACAGGCCAGGATTTACGAGCAGTACTTC. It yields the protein CASSLEQARIYEQYF.

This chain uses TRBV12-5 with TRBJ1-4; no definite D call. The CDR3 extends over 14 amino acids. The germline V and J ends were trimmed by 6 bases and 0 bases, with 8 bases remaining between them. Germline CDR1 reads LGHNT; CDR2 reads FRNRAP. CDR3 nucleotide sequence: TGTGCTAGTGGGGACGACACAACTAATGAAAAACTGTTTTTT. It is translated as CASGDDTTNEKLFF.

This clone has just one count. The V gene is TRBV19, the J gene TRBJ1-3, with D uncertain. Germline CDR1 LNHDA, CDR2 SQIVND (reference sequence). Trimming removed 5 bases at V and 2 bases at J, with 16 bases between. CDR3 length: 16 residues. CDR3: CASSSPGGWTGNTIYF. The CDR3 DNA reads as TGTGCCAGTAGTTCCCCGGGCGGATGGACTGGAAACACCATATATTTT.

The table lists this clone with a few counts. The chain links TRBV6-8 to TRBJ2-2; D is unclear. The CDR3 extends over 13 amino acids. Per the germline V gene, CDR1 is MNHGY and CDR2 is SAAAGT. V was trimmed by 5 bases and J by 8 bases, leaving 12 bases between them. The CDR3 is CASSVVGRGELFF. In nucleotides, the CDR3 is TGTGCCAGCAGTGTCGTAGGACGAGGGGAGCTGTTTTTT.

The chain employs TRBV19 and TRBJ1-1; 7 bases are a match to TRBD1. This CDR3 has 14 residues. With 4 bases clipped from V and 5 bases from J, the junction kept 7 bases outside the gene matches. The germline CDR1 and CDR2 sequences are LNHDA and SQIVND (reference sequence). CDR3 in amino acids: CASSRDRRGTEAFF. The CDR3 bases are TGTGCCAGTAGTAGGGACAGAAGAGGGACTGAAGCTTTCTTT.

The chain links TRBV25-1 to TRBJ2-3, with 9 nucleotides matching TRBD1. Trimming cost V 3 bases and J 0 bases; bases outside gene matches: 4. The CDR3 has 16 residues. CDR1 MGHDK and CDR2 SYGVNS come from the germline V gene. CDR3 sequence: CASSEGQGGSTDTQYF. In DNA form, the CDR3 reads TGTGCCAGCAGTGAGGGACAGGGCGGGAGCACAGATACGCAGTATTTT.

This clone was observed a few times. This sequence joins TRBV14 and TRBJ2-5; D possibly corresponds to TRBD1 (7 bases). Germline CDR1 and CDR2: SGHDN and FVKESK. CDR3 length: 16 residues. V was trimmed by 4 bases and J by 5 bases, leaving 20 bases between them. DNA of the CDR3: TGTGCCAGCAGCCCCTGGAGGGGGCTAGGGAGCGAGACCCAGTACTTC. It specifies CASSPWRGLGSETQYF.

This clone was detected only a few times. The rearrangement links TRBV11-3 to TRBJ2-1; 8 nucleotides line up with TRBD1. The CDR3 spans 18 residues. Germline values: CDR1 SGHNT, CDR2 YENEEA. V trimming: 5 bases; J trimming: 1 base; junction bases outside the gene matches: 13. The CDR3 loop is CASSADRADLQSYNEQFF. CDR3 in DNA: TGTGCCAGCAGCGCGGACAGGGCGGACCTTCAATCCTACAATGAGCAGTTCTTC.